The TCR beta chain under discussion was sequenced for a study of CD8+CD57+ T cells in acquired aplastic anemia. Study-level findings and limits: Sharing between patients and controls was observed for over 25 CD8+ CDR3 sequences.

With regard to this clonotype: What it binds is not known.

Trimming removed 3 bases from V and 5 bases from J; junction bases left unmatched: 9. In germline, CDR1 is DFQATT, CDR2 SNEGSKA (reference sequence). The CDR3 totals 14 residues. It was genomic DNA that served as the template for profiling TCR beta VDJ and CDR3. TCRdb redid the calling of the reads with MiXCR, one entry per CDR3 protein. The sample lists around 180,000 distinct CDR3 sequences, 55% to 80% occurring once. Sequencing was carried out using sorted CD4+, CD8+, or CD8+CD57+ T cells (not recorded which) from PBMCs. This chain connects TRBV20-1 to TRBJ1-2; 7 bases are a match to TRBD1. This sequence was found in a human donor in good health. DNA of the CDR3: TGCAGTGCTAGTCGACAGGGTGAGGGATATGGCTACACCTTC. Amino acids: CSASRQGEGYGYTF.